This is a list of T cell receptor beta chains from one sample in a study of T-cell memory formation after mild COVID-19. MiXCR was run by TCRdb on the 5' RACE reads, yielding one entry per CDR3 protein. The data contain about 180,000 distinct CDR3 sequences, around a sixth of them singletons. Material: PBMCs or a T cell subset sorted from them (not recorded which). All receptors derive from a man between 18 and 35 years old who had mild COVID-19 (a few samples of this study predate the infection). Cell type and time point are not known. The CDR3 runs from the conserved cysteine through the conserved F or W. Fields, in order: J gene, clone size, V gene, D gene, CDR3 protein, CDR3 DNA. The D gene is left open where the match is weak. Size values are once, few and many counts, or a class for expanded clones, and some rows have none.

>TRBJ1-2|few|TRBV12-3/TRBV12-4|.
CASTHGAGYGYTF
TGTGCCAGCACCCATGGGGCCGGATATGGCTACACCTTC
>TRBJ2-2|few|TRBV12-3/TRBV12-4|TRBD1
CASRPGQGPTGELFF
TGTGCCAGCAGACCCGGACAGGGGCCCACCGGGGAGCTGTTTTTT
>TRBJ1-1|.|TRBV5-1|.
CASSHDSNTEAFF
TGCGCCAGCAGCCATGACAGTAACACTGAAGCTTTCTTT
>TRBJ1-1|.|TRBV7-9|.
CASSLGGGSTEAFF
TGTGCCAGCAGCTTAGGTGGGGGGAGCACTGAAGCTTTCTTT
>TRBJ1-2|.|TRBV5-1|.
CASSTRSADYGYTF
TGCGCCAGCAGCACCAGGTCTGCTGACTATGGCTACACCTTC
>TRBJ2-5|few|TRBV5-1|TRBD1
CASSLIQGARQETQYF
TGCGCCAGCAGCTTGATACAGGGGGCGCGGCAAGAGACCCAGTACTTC
>TRBJ1-6|.|TRBV7-2|.
CASSLGGISYNSPLHF
TGTGCCAGCAGCTTAGGGGGGATTAGTTATAATTCACCCCTCCACTTT
>TRBJ1-1|few|TRBV6-1|.
CASSEGPLLEAFF
TGTGCCAGCAGTGAGGGCCCGTTACTAGAGGCTTTCTTT
>TRBJ1-3|few|TRBV7-7|.
CASSLTPTESPIYF
TGTGCTAGCAGCTTAACTCCAACCGAGAGTCCCATATATTTT
>TRBJ1-6|many|TRBV12-3/TRBV12-4|TRBD1
CASSGTANSPLHF
TGTGCCAGCAGCGGGACAGCCAATTCACCCCTCCACTTT
>TRBJ2-1|few|TRBV12-3/TRBV12-4|TRBD2
CASRMTSGGMGEQFF
TGTGCCAGCAGGATGACTAGCGGGGGGATGGGGGAGCAGTTCTTC
>TRBJ2-1|few|TRBV29-1|.
CSVEDPLGNSYNEQFF
TGCAGCGTTGAAGATCCACTGGGGAACTCCTACAATGAGCAGTTCTTC
>TRBJ2-5|few|TRBV4-1|.
CASSQGLMETQYF
TGCGCCAGCAGCCAAGGACTGATGGAGACCCAGTACTTC
>TRBJ2-3|few|TRBV11-2|TRBD1
CASSLDRDHTQYF
TGTGCCAGCAGCTTGGACAGGGACCATACGCAGTATTTT
>TRBJ2-1|few|TRBV12-3/TRBV12-4|TRBD2
CASALAGGPDEQFF
TGTGCCAGCGCACTAGCGGGGGGGCCCGATGAGCAGTTCTTC
>TRBJ2-3|few|TRBV10-3|.
CASSTQPDTQYF
TGTGCCAGCTCAACTCAGCCGGATACGCAGTATTTT
>TRBJ1-2|few|TRBV7-3|TRBD1
CASSPTGGGGGYTF
TGTGCCAGCAGCCCGACAGGGGGCGGGGGTGGCTACACCTTC
>TRBJ2-1|.|TRBV18|.
CASSQGGQIYNEQFF
TGTGCCAGCTCACAAGGGGGGCAGATCTACAATGAGCAGTTCTTC
>TRBJ1-1|.|TRBV12-3/TRBV12-4|TRBD1
CASSSGQMYTEAFF
TGTGCCAGCAGTTCGGGACAGATGTACACTGAAGCTTTCTTT
>TRBJ1-6|many|TRBV4-2|TRBD1
CASSQVGQGVTSPLHF
TGTGCCAGCAGCCAAGTGGGGCAGGGGGTCACATCACCCCTCCACTTT
>TRBJ2-3|.|TRBV12-3/TRBV12-4|.
CASSLPDSDTQYF
TGTGCCAGCAGTTTACCAGACTCAGATACGCAGTATTTT
>TRBJ2-5|once|TRBV5-6|.
CASRMMYQETQYF
TGTGCCAGCAGGATGATGTACCAAGAGACCCAGTACTTC
>TRBJ1-2|many|TRBV7-9|.
CASSSQGGYTF
TGTGCCAGCAGCTCACAGGGCGGCTACACCTTC
>TRBJ1-1|few|TRBV28|TRBD1
CASSYTGQVNTEAFF
TGTGCCAGCAGTTACACGGGACAGGTCAACACTGAAGCTTTCTTT
>TRBJ1-4|few|TRBV6-5|.
CASSYGGSRQEKLFF
TGTGCCAGCAGTTACGGGGGCAGTCGTCAAGAAAAACTGTTTTTT
>TRBJ1-2|few|TRBV29-1|TRBD1
CSVVGQGGYTF
TGCAGCGTTGTTGGACAGGGTGGCTACACCTTC
>TRBJ2-1|.|TRBV18|.
CASSSGRTGYSEQFF
TGTGCCAGCTCATCGGGACGGACGGGGTATAGTGAGCAGTTCTTC
>TRBJ1-5|.|TRBV10-3|.
CAISLTANQPQHF
TGTGCCATCAGCCTAACAGCCAACCAGCCCCAGCATTTT
>TRBJ2-3|many|TRBV7-3|TRBD2
CASSLYPSGGTDTQYF
TGTGCCAGCAGCTTATACCCTAGCGGCGGCACAGATACGCAGTATTTT
>TRBJ1-1|many|TRBV12-3/TRBV12-4|.
CASSFGGTVNTEAFF
TGTGCCAGCAGTTTTGGTGGGACGGTAAACACTGAAGCTTTCTTT
>TRBJ2-7|many|TRBV12-3/TRBV12-4|TRBD1
CASSSDRGDYTGWEQYF
TGTGCCAGCAGTTCCGACAGGGGGGACTATACCGGATGGGAGCAGTACTTC
>TRBJ1-6|.|TRBV7-9|.
CASSFEWGSYNSPLHF
TGTGCCAGCAGCTTCGAGTGGGGCTCCTATAATTCACCCCTCCACTTT
>TRBJ1-2|.|TRBV7-9|TRBD1
CASSPQDRGYGYTF
TGTGCCAGCAGCCCCCAAGACAGGGGATATGGCTACACCTTC
>TRBJ1-2|few|TRBV5-1|.
CASSLSTQAHGYTF
TGCGCCAGCAGCTTGTCCACACAGGCTCATGGCTACACCTTC
>TRBJ1-1|.|TRBV5-1|TRBD1
CASSGQGASTEAFF
TGCGCCAGCAGTGGTCAGGGGGCGTCCACTGAAGCTTTCTTT
>TRBJ1-3|.|TRBV5-1|.
CASCPGDAGNTIYF
TGCGCCAGCTGCCCCGGAGACGCTGGAAACACCATATATTTT
>TRBJ1-5|.|TRBV5-5|.
CASSFFGQGDQPQHF
TGTGCCAGCAGCTTTTTCGGCCAGGGTGATCAGCCCCAGCATTTT
>TRBJ1-1|.|TRBV6-1|TRBD1
CASSFFGTGSSEAFF
TGTGCCAGCAGTTTTTTTGGGACAGGGTCATCTGAAGCTTTCTTT
>TRBJ1-2|few|TRBV10-3|.
CAIRGRTDYGYTF
TGTGCCATCAGGGGTCGGACAGACTATGGCTACACCTTC
>TRBJ2-6|few|TRBV7-9|.
CASSLTAPARANVLTF
TGTGCCAGCAGCCTGACAGCCCCTGCTAGGGCCAACGTCCTGACTTTC